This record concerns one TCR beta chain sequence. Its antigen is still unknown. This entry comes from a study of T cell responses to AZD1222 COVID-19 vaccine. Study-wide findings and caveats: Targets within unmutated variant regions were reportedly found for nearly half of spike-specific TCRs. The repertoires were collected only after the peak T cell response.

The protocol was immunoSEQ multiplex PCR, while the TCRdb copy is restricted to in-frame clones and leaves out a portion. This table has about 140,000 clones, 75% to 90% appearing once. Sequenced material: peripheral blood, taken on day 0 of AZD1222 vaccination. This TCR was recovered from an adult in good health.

The CDR3 region has the DNA TGTGCCAGCAGCTTAGTTTCCTACGAGCAGTACTTC. It encodes CASSLVSYEQYF. The chain carries TRBV11-2 and TRBJ2-7; D ambiguous. CDR3 length: 12 residues. Deletions cut 1 base from V and 1 base from J, with 2 bases between. The germline gives CDR1 SGHAT, CDR2 FQNNGV.